This TCR beta chain is drawn from a study of CD8 T cells in Susac syndrome. There are 15 residues in the CDR3. The germline V gene has CDR1 LNHDA and CDR2 SQIVND (reference sequence). V lost 4 bases and J lost 8; bases outside the gene matches: 6. FACS enriched CD8+ TEMRA cells, while bulk CD8+ and CD4+ were negatively isolated. The table lists this clonotype with a count of one. An input of about 0.5 to 1 ug of RNA was subjected to reverse transcription using random hexamers. TCRdb reprocessed the immunoSEQ multiplex PCR reads with MiXCR, giving one entry per CDR3 protein. Of 140,000 to 150,000 distinct CDR3 sequences listed, roughly 95% are singletons.

Sequenced input: CD4+ T cells from PBMCs. This rearrangement joins TRBV19 to TRBJ2-1; TRBD1 agrees at 12 bases. The receptor was derived from a human donor in good health. The CDR3 spells CASSTGTGGFYEQFF. The DNA for the CDR3 is TGTGCCAGTAGTACCGGGACAGGGGGCTTCTATGAGCAGTTCTTC.